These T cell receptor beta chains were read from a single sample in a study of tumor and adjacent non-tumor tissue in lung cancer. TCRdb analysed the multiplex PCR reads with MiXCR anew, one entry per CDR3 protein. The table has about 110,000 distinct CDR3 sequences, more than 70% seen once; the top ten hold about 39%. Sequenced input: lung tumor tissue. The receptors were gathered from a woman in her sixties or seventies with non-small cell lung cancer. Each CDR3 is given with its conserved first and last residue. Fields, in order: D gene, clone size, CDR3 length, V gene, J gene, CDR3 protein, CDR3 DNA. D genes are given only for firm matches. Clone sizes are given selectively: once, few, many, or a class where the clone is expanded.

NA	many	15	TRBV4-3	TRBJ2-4	CASSQDRMSKNIQYF	TGCGCCAGCAGCCAAGATCGAATGTCCAAAAACATTCAGTACTTC
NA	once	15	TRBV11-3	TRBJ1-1	CASSLVGAMSTEAFF	TGTGCCAGTAGCTTAGTTGGGGCCATGAGCACTGAAGCTTTCTTT
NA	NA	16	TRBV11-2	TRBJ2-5	CASSLASLAGVQTQYF	TGTGCCAGCAGCTTAGCCTCGCTGGCAGGGGTACAGACCCAGTACTTC
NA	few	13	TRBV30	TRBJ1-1	CAWTVGTGTGASF	NA
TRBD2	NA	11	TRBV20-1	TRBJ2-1	CSQTSGNDQFF	TGCAGCCAGACTAGCGGCAATGACCAGTTCTTC
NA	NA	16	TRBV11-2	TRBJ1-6	CASSSLTDRYNSPLHF	TGTGCCAGCAGCTCACTTACGGACCGTTATAATTCACCCCTCCACTTT
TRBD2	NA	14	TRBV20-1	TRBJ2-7	CSAILAVGIGEQYF	TGCAGTGCTATACTAGCGGTGGGCATCGGTGAGCAGTACTTC
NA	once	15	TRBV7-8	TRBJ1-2	CASSPIDSGSYCYTF	TGTGCCAGCAGCCCCATCGATTCAGGGTCGTATTGCTACACCTTC
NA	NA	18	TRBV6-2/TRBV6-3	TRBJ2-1	CTSTYSRGRESYYNEQFF	TGTACCAGCACTTACTCGCGGGGGCGGGAGTCATATTACAATGAGCAGTTCTTC
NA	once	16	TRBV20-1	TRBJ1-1	CSTRSRGAPMNTEAFF	TGCAGTACTAGAAGCCGGGGGGCGCCAATGAACACTGAAGCTTTCTTT
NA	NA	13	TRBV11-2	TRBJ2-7	CASSLVEAYEQDF	TGTGCCAGCAGCTTAGTGGAGGCCTACGAGCAGGACTTC
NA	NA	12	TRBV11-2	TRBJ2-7	CASSGLVDEQYF	TGTGCCAGCTCGGGGCTAGTCGACGAGCAGTACTTC
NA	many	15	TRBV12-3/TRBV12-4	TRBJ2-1	CASREGVESYNEQFF	TGTGCCAGCAGAGAGGGGGTCGAGTCCTACAATGAGCAGTTCTTC
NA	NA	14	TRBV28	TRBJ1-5	CASNKWAVNQPQHF	TGTGCCAGCAACAAGTGGGCTGTCAATCAACCCCAGCATTTT
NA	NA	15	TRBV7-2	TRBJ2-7	CASSFQRGGLGEQYF	TGTGCCAGCAGCTTCCAGAGGGGGGGGTTGGGGGAGCAGTACTTC
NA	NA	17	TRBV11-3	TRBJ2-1	CASTLVPLALSYNAQFF	TGTGCCAGCACCTTAGTCCCACTAGCACTATCCTACAATGCGCAGTTCTTC
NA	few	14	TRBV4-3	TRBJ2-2	CANSQDTDTGELFF	TGCGCCAACAGCCAAGATACCGACACCGGGGAGCTGTTTTTT
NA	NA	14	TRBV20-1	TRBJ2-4	CSAREGATKNIQYF	TGCAGTGCTAGAGAAGGGGCGACCAAAAACATTCAGTACTTC
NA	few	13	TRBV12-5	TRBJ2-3	CASALDYSGTQYF	TGTGCTAGTGCTCTAGACTACTCCGGTACGCAGTATTTT
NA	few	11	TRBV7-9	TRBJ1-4	CASSRQGKLFF	TGTGCCAGCAGCCGGCAGGGAAAACTGTTTTTT
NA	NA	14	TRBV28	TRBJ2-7	CDSSYGQLAYEQYF	TGCGACAGCAGTTATGGACAGTTGGCCTACGAGCAGTACTTC
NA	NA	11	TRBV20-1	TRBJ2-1	CSLTCGNDQFF	TGCAGTCTGACTTGCGGCAATGATCAGTTCTTC
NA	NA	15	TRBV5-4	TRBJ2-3	CASSPAGVRTDTQYF	TGTGCCAGCAGTCCCGCCGGGGTGCGCACAGATACGCAGTATTTT
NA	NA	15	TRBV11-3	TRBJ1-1	CASNLDSGRGTEASF	TGTGCCAGCAACTTAGATTCGGGGAGAGGTACTGAAGCTTCCTTT
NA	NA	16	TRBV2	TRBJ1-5	CASSADSGNGNQPQHF	TGTGCCAGCAGCGCTGACAGTGGAAATGGCAATCAGCCCCAGCATTTT
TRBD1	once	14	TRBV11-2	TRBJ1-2	CASSVDRGYYGYNF	TGTGCTAGCAGCGTGGACAGGGGCTACTATGGTTACAACTTC
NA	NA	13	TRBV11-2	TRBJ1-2	CASSLDSGSGYTF	TGCGCCAGCAGCTTAGATTCAGGGAGTGGCTACACCTTC
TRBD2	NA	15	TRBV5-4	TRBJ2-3	CASSLWGGIQNTQYF	TGTGCCAGCAGCTTGTGGGGAGGGATTCAAAATACGCAGTATTTT
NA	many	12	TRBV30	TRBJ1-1	CAWSQENTEAFF	TGTGCCTGGAGTCAGGAGAACACTGAAGCTTTCTTT
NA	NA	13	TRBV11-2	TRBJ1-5	CTSIYHSNQPQHF	TGTACCAGCATCTATCATAGCAATCAGCCCCAGCATTTT
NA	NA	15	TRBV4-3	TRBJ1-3	CPSSHVPVPGNTIYF	TGCCCCAGCAGCCATGTCCCGGTGCCGGGAAACACCATATATTTT
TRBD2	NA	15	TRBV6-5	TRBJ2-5	CVSRPGLAGVETQYF	TGTGTCAGCAGGCCTGGACTAGCGGGAGTGGAGACCCAGTACTTC
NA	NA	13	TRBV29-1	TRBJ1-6	CTVGIDYNSPLHF	TGCACCGTTGGGATCGATTATAATTCACCCCTCCACTTT
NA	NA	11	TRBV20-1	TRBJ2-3	CSTSRQGPQYF	TGCAGTACCTCCAGGCAGGGGCCGCAGTATTTT
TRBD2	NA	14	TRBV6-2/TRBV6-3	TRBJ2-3	CTSRRAGGPDKQYF	TGTACCAGCAGGCGAGCGGGGGGGCCAGATAAGCAGTATTTT
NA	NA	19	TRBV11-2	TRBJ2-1	CASSLELGGRGQGDDERFF	TGTGCCAGCAGCTTAGAGCTGGGCGGTCGGGGGCAGGGTGACGATGAGCGGTTCTTC
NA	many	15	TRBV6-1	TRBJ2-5	CASSDSRRKQETQYF	TGTGCCAGCAGTGATAGTCGGCGGAAGCAAGAGACCCAGTACTTC
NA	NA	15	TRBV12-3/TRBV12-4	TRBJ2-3	CANSLWGSSTDTQYF	TGTGCCAACAGTTTATGGGGGAGTAGCACAGATACGCAGTATTTT
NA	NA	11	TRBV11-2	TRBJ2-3	CASSSTHTQYF	TGTGCCAGCAGCTCTACCCATACTCAGTATTTT
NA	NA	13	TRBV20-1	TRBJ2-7	CNARAHMNSEQYF	TGCAATGCAAGAGCTCATATGAACAGTGAGCAGTACTTC
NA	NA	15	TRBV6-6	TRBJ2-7	CASSRLRVGDYEQYF	TGTGCCAGCAGTCGCCTTAGAGTGGGAGACTACGAGCAGTACTTC
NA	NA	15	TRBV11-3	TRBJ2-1	CASSLVRSSYNERSF	TGTGCCAGCAGCTTAGTACGGAGCTCCTACAATGAGCGGTCCTTC
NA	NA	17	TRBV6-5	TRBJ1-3	CASSYSECVISGNTIYF	TGTGCCAGCAGTTACTCGGAATGTGTCATCTCTGGAAACACCATATATTTT
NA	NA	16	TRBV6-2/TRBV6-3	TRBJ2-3	CPSSLVEATRTDTQYF	TGTCCCAGCAGCCTCGTAGAGGCAACTCGAACAGATACGCAGTATTTT
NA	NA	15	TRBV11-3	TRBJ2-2	CASSFGTGNAGELFF	NA
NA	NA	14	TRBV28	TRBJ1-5	CASLLTVSNQPQHF	TGTGCCAGCCTCCTCACGGTGAGCAATCAGCCCCAGCATTTT
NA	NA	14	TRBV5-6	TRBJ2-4	CTSSVAGGKNIQYF	TGTACCAGCAGCGTCGCGGGTGGCAAAAACATTCAGTACTTC
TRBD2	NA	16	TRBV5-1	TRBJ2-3	CTSARQGGQRTDTQYF	TGCACCAGCGCGAGGCAGGGAGGGCAGAGAACAGATACGCAGTATTTT
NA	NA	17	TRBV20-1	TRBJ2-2	CSASDRETGENTGELFF	TGCAGTGCTAGTGATCGGGAGACAGGAGAGAACACCGGGGAGCTGTTTTTT
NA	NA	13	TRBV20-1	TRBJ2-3	CSVPAGSTDTQYF	TGCAGTGTCCCAGCAGGAAGCACAGATACGCAGTATTTT
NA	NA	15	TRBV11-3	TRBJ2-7	CASSIRAGSSYEQYF	TGTGCCAGCAGCATAAGGGCCGGGAGCTCCTACGAGCAGTACTTC
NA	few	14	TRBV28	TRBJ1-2	CASRFQGIVYGYTF	TGTGCCAGTCGATTCCAGGGGATTGTATATGGCTACACCTTC
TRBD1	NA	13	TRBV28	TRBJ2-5	CASSQTGTETQYF	TGTGCCAGCAGCCAGACAGGGACAGAGACCCAGTACTTC
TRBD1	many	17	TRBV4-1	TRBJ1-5	CASSQGSTGGVGQPQHF	TGCGCCAGCAGCCAAGGTTCCACAGGGGGCGTGGGTCAGCCCCAGCATTTT
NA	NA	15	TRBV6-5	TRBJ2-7	CASSSPPIGVYEQYF	TGTGCCAGCAGCTCGCCCCCTATAGGGGTCTACGAGCAGTACTTC
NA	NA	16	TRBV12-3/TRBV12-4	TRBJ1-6	CAGSFRGDSLGSPLHF	TGTGCCGGCAGTTTTCGAGGGGATTCCCTCGGATCACCCCTCCACTTT
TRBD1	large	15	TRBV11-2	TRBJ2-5	CASSSTGTGGGTQYF	TGTGCCAGCAGCTCGACAGGGACAGGGGGCGGGACCCAGTACTTC
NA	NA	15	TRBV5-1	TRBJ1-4	CASSLGSGDGEKLIF	TGCGCCAGCAGCTTGGGTTCCGGGGACGGTGAAAAACTGATTTTT
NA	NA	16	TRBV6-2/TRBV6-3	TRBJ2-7	CASGRIEAFSSYEKYF	TGTGCCAGCGGTAGGATAGAGGCTTTCAGCTCCTACGAGAAGTACTTC
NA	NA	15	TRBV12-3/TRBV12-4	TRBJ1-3	CASSLDPGTSNTIYF	TGTGCCAGCAGTTTAGATCCCGGGACTAGCAACACCATATATTTT